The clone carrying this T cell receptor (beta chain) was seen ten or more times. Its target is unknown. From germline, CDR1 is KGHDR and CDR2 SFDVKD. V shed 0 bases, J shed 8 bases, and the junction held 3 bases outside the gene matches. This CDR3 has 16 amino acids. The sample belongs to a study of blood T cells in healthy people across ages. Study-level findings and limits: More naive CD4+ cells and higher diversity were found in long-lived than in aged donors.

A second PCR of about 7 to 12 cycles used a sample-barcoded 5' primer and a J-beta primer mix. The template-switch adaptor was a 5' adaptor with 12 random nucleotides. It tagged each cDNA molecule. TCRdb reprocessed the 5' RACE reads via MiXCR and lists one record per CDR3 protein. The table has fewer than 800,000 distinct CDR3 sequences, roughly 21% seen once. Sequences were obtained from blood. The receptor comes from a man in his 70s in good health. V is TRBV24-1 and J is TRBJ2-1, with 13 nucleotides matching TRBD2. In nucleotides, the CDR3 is TGTGCCACCAGTGATTTGAAACTAGCGGGAGGGTATGAGCAGTTCTTC. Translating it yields CATSDLKLAGGYEQFF.